The 21 T cell receptor beta chains below were found in one sample sequenced in a study of neurological immune-mediated disorders. TCRdb itself ran the 5' RACE reads through MiXCR, one entry per CDR3 protein. The sample carries about 35,000 distinct CDR3 sequences, 3.5% to 4% recorded once. Sample: PBMCs. Receptor source: a man aged 25 to 40 with multiple sclerosis.

This clonotype has more than one count but fewer than ten. This rearrangement joins TRBV6-5 to TRBJ1-2; D is perhaps TRBD1 (5 bases). The germline gives CDR1 MNHEY, CDR2 SVGAGI. The V end lost 0 bases, the J end lost 10 bases, and 21 bases lay between the germline ends. The CDR3 is made up of 16 amino acids. The chain's CDR3 is CASSYSIRGTGVSYTF. The CDR3 nucleotides read TGTGCCAGCAGTTACTCGATAAGGGGAACGGGGGTCTCCTACACCTTC.

This clonotype occurred many times. The V and J genes are TRBV7-3 and TRBJ2-2, with D uncertain. The length of the CDR3 is 13 residues. Trimming took 1 base from V and 1 from J, leaving 1 base between them. Germline V CDR1 and CDR2: SGHTA, FQGTGA. The CDR3 DNA follows: TGTGCCAGCAGCTTAATGAACACCGGGGAGCTGTTTTTT. Protein: CASSLMNTGELFF. The variable domain in full, completed from reference TRBV7-3 and TRBJ2-2, reads GAGVSQTPSNKVTEKGKYVELRCDPISGHTALYWYRQSLGQGPEFLIYFQGTGAADDSGLPNDRFFAVRPEGSVSTLKIQRTERGDSAVYLCASSLMNTGELFFGEGSRLTVL.

The sample holds many counts of this clonotype. This rearrangement joins TRBV6-6 to TRBJ1-1; D unresolved. The CDR3 is 16 residues long. CDR1 is MNHNY and CDR2 is SVGAGI in the germline V gene (reference sequence). Trimming removed 0 bases from V and 7 bases from J, with 18 bases in between. CDR3 in amino acids: CASSYSAGGNRVEAFF. The DNA of the CDR3 is TGTGCCAGCAGTTACTCGGCGGGAGGGAATCGTGTTGAAGCTTTCTTT.

In this sample, this clonotype turned up many times. The genes are TRBV19 and TRBJ1-1; TRBD1 matches 7 bases. CDR1 is LNHDA, CDR2 SQIVND, per germline (reference sequence). The CDR3 loop spans 13 amino acids. The V gene end was trimmed by 4 bases and the J gene end by 8 bases; junction bases not matched to a gene: 7. CDR3 bases: TGTGCCAGTAGTAGGACTTCGGACAGGGAAGCTTTCTTT. Protein sequence: CASSRTSDREAFF.

This clonotype was detected only a few times. An end of the junction differs from the germline gene, which may be a read error. The chain joins TRBV27 to TRBJ1-4; 8 positions match TRBD1. The CDR3 contains 16 residues. The germline V gene has CDR1 MNHEY and CDR2 SMNVEV (reference sequence). The CDR3 nucleotides read TGTGCCAGCAGTTCGCCCGGGACAGGAGGAAATGACAAACTGTTTTTT. Residues: CASSSPGTGGNDKLFF.

This clonotype has a count of ten or more. The chain links TRBV5-1 to TRBJ2-1; 10 nucleotides line up with TRBD1. Per the germline V gene, CDR1 is SGHRS and CDR2 is YFSETQ. V trimming: 7 bases; J trimming: 3 bases; junction bases outside the gene matches: 4. This CDR3 has 14 residues. As DNA, the CDR3 is TGCGCCAGCTCCGGGACAGGGGACTACAATGAGCAGTTCTTC. Translation: CASSGTGDYNEQFF.

This clonotype was counted at least ten times. The CDR3 sequence: CASSQVLNTEAFF. The CDR3 nucleotides read TGTGCCAGCAGCCAAGTGCTGAACACTGAAGCTTTCTTT. The rearrangement links TRBV3-1 to TRBJ1-1; unclear D gene. V lost 1 base, J lost 0 bases, and 3 bases lay in between. Per germline, CDR1 LGHDT and CDR2 YNNKEL (reference sequence). CDR3 length equals 13 residues.

In its sample, this clonotype was seen many times. The V call is TRBV6-6, the J call TRBJ1-1, with 7 bases fitting TRBD1. Germline CDR1 and CDR2: MNHNY and SVGAGI (reference sequence). J gave up 10 bases and V 4 bases, and 3 bases lay outside the gene matches. CDR3 size: 11 residues. As DNA, the CDR3 is TGTGCCAGCAGTTCCCAGGGGGTAGCTTTCTTT. It codes for CASSSQGVAFF.

This clonotype has at least ten counts. The chain recombines TRBV20-1 with TRBJ2-7, with D perhaps assigned TRBD1 or TRBD2 (7 bases each). CDR1 and CDR2 from the germline V gene are DFQATT and SNEGSKA (reference sequence). The CDR3 loop spans 14 amino acids. The V and J ends lost 6 bases and 3 bases respectively, with 18 bases between them. CDR3 protein: CSAPVAGGDYEQYF. In nucleotides, the CDR3 is TGCAGTGCCCCGGTGGCAGGGGGGGACTACGAGCAGTACTTC.

This clonotype showed up many times. The chain recombines TRBV10-3 with TRBJ2-2, with a weak D call TRBD2 (5 bases). The CDR3 length is 16 residues. Deletions cut 0 bases from V and 5 bases from J, with 13 bases between. CDR1 is ENHRY, CDR2 SYGVKD, per germline. CDR3 in DNA: TGTGCCATCAGTGAGTCGCGGGCGACGTGGACCGGGGAGCTGTTTTTT. Its protein is CAISESRATWTGELFF.

This clonotype was recorded many times. V and J are TRBV10-1 and TRBJ2-2; D might be TRBD2 (5 bases). Germline V gene sequence: CDR1 WNHNN, CDR2 SYGVQD (reference sequence). V was cut by 5 bases and J by 1 base, with 8 bases left in between. This CDR3 has 14 residues. CDR3 sequence (DNA): TGCGCCAGCAGTCTAGAGGGGAACACCGGGGAGCTGTTTTTT. Protein: CASSLEGNTGELFF.

Judged by abundance, this clonotype is medium-sized (0.01 to 0.1%). The chain is built from TRBV5-1 and TRBJ2-7; D unresolved. The CDR3 is 14 amino acids. Germline CDR1 and CDR2: SGHRS and YFSETQ. V was trimmed by 2 bases and J by 0 bases, leaving 9 bases between them. The CDR3, as DNA: TGCGCCAGCAGCTTTGAAGATGGCTCCTACGAGCAGTACTTC. Translated, it gives CASSFEDGSYEQYF. The variable domain in full, completed from reference TRBV5-1 and TRBJ2-7, reads KAGVTQTPRYLIKTRGQQVTLSCSPISGHRSVSWYQQTPGQGLQFLFEYFSETQRNKGNFPGRFSGRQFSNSRSEMNVSTLELGDSALYLCASSFEDGSYEQYFGPGTRLTVT.

This clonotype has at least ten counts. V and J are TRBV10-3 and TRBJ2-7; D uncertain. CDR3 length: 16 residues. Germline V gives CDR1 ENHRY, CDR2 SYGVKD. Trimming took 0 bases from V and 0 from J, leaving 12 bases between them. The CDR3 loop is CAISESRQKISYEQYF. In DNA form, the CDR3 reads TGTGCCATCAGTGAGTCGCGGCAGAAAATCTCCTACGAGCAGTACTTC.

This clonotype was observed many times. This sequence joins TRBV9 and TRBJ2-2, with 12 bases identical to TRBD1. After removal of 1 base from V and 6 bases from J, the junction contained 4 bases not matched to a gene. This CDR3 contains 16 residues. The germline CDR1 and CDR2 sequences are SGDLS and YYNGEE. CDR3 in amino acids: CASSVTGQGASGELFF. In DNA, the CDR3 is TGTGCCAGCAGCGTAACGGGACAGGGGGCATCCGGGGAGCTGTTTTTT.

This clonotype has ten or more counts. The rearrangement joins TRBV6-5 to TRBJ2-1; 8 bases map to TRBD2. The length of the CDR3 is 15 residues. Germline loops: CDR1 MNHEY, CDR2 SVGAGI. The J segment lost 6 bases and the V segment lost 5 bases, leaving 9 bases of the junction unmatched. CDR3 region: CASSLLAVMGNEQFF. The CDR3 DNA follows: TGTGCCAGCAGTCTACTAGCGGTAATGGGCAATGAGCAGTTCTTC.

This clonotype came up many times. The chain couples TRBV20-1 to TRBJ1-2; a possible D gene is TRBD1 (6 bases). The V gene lost 6 bases and the J gene lost 1 base, with 9 bases spanning the gap. The germline gives CDR1 DFQATT, CDR2 SNEGSKA (reference sequence). The CDR3 contains 12 residues. The CDR3 protein is CSARGGNYGYTF. For the CDR3, the DNA is TGCAGTGCCCGAGGGGGTAACTATGGCTACACCTTC.

This clonotype was counted many times. The V call is TRBV10-3, the J call TRBJ2-7; the D call may be TRBD1 or TRBD2 (5 bases each). Germline V gives CDR1 ENHRY, CDR2 SYGVKD. CDR3 length: 18 amino acids. V lost 3 bases and J lost 0, with 21 bases in between. This CDR3 reads CAISETTKPGRTSYEQYF. The DNA of the CDR3 is TGTGCCATCAGTGAAACTACTAAACCGGGACGGACCTCCTACGAGCAGTACTTC.

This clonotype was recorded many times. The rearrangement links TRBV20-1 to TRBJ2-5; 9 nucleotides align to TRBD1. Germline lookup yields CDR1 DFQATT and CDR2 SNEGSKA (reference sequence). The CDR3 sequence is 15 residues long. Trimming took 3 bases from V and 2 from J; bases not matched to a gene: 7. This CDR3 reads CSARDGTGRQETQYF. CDR3 DNA sequence: TGCAGTGCTAGGGACGGGACAGGGAGGCAAGAGACCCAGTACTTC.

This clonotype appeared many times. The chain couples TRBV5-1 to TRBJ2-3; D perhaps matches TRBD2 (6 bases). This CDR3 contains 16 residues. Germline-derived CDR1 and CDR2 are SGHRS and YFSETQ. The V gene lost 3 bases and the J gene lost 0 bases, with 14 bases spanning the gap. CDR3 in DNA: TGCGCCAGCAGCTGGGGACTCCCATCTAGCACAGATACGCAGTATTTT. This encodes CASSWGLPSSTDTQYF.

This clonotype was picked up many times. J is TRBJ2-5 and V is TRBV27; D unresolved. Germline CDR1 reads MNHEY; CDR2 reads SMNVEV (reference sequence). The germline V and J ends were trimmed by 5 bases and 1 base, with 5 bases remaining between them. This CDR3 spans 12 amino acids. The CDR3 nucleotides read TGTGCCAGCAGTAACCCCCAAGAGACCCAGTACTTC. This codes for CASSNPQETQYF.

This clonotype was counted ten times or more. The chain employs TRBV24-1 and TRBJ2-7; D gene uncertain. V was clipped by 5 bases and J by 2 bases, with 9 bases between them. The CDR3 is made up of 13 amino acids. Germline CDR1 is KGHDR and CDR2 is SFDVKD. For the CDR3, the DNA is TGTGCCACCAGTGTGCGGCCGACCTACGAGCAGTACTTC. This translates into CATSVRPTYEQYF.